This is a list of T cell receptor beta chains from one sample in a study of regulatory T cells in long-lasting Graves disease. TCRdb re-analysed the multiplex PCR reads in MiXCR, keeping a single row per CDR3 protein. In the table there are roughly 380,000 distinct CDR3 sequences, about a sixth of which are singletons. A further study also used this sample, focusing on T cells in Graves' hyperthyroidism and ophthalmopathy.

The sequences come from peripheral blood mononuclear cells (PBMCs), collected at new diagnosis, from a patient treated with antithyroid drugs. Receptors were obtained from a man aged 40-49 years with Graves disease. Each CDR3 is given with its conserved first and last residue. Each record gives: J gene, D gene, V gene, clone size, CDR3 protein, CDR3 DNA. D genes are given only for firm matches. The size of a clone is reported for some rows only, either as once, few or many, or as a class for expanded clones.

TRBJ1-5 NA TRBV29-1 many CSVELGTADQPQHF TGCAGCGTTGAACTGGGGACTGCCGATCAGCCCCAGCATTTT
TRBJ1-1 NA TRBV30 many CAWSGETEAFF TGTGCCTGGAGTGGAGAAACTGAAGCTTTCTTT
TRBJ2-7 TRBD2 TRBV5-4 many CASSPAGEASYEQYF TGTGCCAGCAGCCCAGCGGGGGAAGCTTCTTACGAGCAGTACTTC
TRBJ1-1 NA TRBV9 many CASSQRTANTEAFF TGTGCCAGCAGCCAAAGAACAGCCAACACTGAAGCTTTCTTT
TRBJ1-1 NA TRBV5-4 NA CASSSLGANTEAFF TGTGCCAGCAGCTCGTTAGGGGCGAACACTGAAGCTTTCTTT
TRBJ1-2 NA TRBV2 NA CASSEEGHIWAGYTF TGTGCCAGCAGTGAAGAGGGTCATATTTGGGCCGGCTACACCTTC
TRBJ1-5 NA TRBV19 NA CASSSRYGYSNQPQHF TGTGCCAGTAGTAGTCGGTACGGCTATAGCAATCAGCCCCAGCATTTT
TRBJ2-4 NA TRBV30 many CAWSVRNKNIQYF TGTGCCTGGAGTGTCCGCAATAAAAACATTCAGTACTTC
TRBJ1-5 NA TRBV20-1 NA CSAQEPGSNQPQHF TGCAGTGCCCAAGAGCCGGGTAGCAATCAGCCCCAGCATTTT
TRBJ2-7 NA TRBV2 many CASSEPGGTRTYEQYF TGTGCCAGCAGTGAACCCGGAGGGACGAGGACGTACGAGCAGTACTTC
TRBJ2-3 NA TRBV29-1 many CSVGRNSQDTQYF TGCAGCGTTGGGAGAAACTCTCAAGATACGCAGTATTTT
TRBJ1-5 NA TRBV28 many CASSLGGAGFNQPQHF TGTGCCAGCAGTTTAGGGGGGGCGGGTTTCAATCAGCCCCAGCATTTT
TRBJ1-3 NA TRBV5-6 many CASRHRRGNTIYF TGTGCCAGCAGACATCGGAGGGGAAACACCATATATTTT
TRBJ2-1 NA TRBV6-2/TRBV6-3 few CASKSRSNEQFF TGTGCCAGCAAAAGCAGGTCGAATGAGCAGTTCTTC
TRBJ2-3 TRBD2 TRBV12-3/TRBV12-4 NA CASSPGTSFSADTQYF TGTGCCAGCAGTCCCGGGACTAGCTTTTCAGCAGATACGCAGTATTTT
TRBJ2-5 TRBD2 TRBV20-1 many CSAREASGGAYETQYF TGCAGTGCTAGAGAGGCTAGCGGGGGGGCCTATGAGACCCAGTACTTC
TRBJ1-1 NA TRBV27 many CASSTYRTGNTEAFF TGTGCCAGCAGTACTTATAGGACGGGGAACACTGAAGCTTTCTTT
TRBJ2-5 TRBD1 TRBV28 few CASSFSTGYRGLEETQYF TGTGCCAGCAGTTTCTCCACCGGGTACAGGGGGCTAGAAGAGACCCAGTACTTC
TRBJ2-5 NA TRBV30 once CAWSEGLLEGVTQYF TGTGCCTGGAGCGAGGGGCTACTAGAGGGGGTGACCCAGTACTTC
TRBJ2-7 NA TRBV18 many CASSRGPTYEQYF TGTGCCAGCTCACGGGGGCCAACCTACGAGCAGTACTTC
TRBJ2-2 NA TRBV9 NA CASTGGSDTGELFF TGTGCCAGCACCGGGGGAAGCGACACCGGGGAGCTGTTTTTT
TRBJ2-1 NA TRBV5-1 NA CASSLLPGSGNNEQFF TGCGCCAGCAGCTTACTTCCCGGGAGCGGCAACAATGAGCAGTTCTTC
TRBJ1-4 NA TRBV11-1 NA CASSLTGRANEKLFF TGTGCCAGCAGCCTAACAGGGAGGGCTAATGAAAAACTGTTTTTT
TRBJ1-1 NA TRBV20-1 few CSARSAEGGNTEAFF TGCAGTGCTAGATCTGCCGAGGGCGGGAACACTGAAGCTTTCTTT
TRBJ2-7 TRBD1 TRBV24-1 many CATSDPPPGQGLYF TGTGCCACCAGTGATCCGCCCCCGGGACAGGGTCTGTACTTC
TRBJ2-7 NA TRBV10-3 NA CAIRGQDTFYEQYF TGTGCCATCAGAGGTCAGGACACTTTCTACGAGCAGTACTTC
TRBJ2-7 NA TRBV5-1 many CASSLGWGAASYEQYF TGCGCCAGCAGCTTGGGGTGGGGGGCCGCATCCTACGAGCAGTACTTC
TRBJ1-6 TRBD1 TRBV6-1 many CASTLILTGLGSPLHF TGTGCCAGCACCTTAATTTTGACAGGGCTAGGGTCACCCCTCCACTTT